This is a list of T cell receptor beta chains from one sample in a study of shared clonotypes between healthy human individuals. Assay: immunoSEQ multiplex PCR; the TCRdb copy retains only in-frame clones and omits some. Of about 1,800,000 clones listed, over 85% are singletons. Source material: naive CD8+ T cells sorted from blood. The receptors stem from a young man in good health. CDR3s include the opening cysteine and the closing phenylalanine or tryptophan. The order of the fields is J gene, clone size, V gene, D gene, CDR3 protein, CDR3 DNA. A D gene is named only where the DNA matches it firmly. Where a row states a size, it is once, few, many or the class of an expanded clone; other rows omit it.

TRBJ2-5 | - | TRBV7-3 | - | CASSLTGAAETQYF | TGTGCCAGCAGCTTAACGGGGGCGGCGGAGACCCAGTACTTC
TRBJ1-2 | - | TRBV29-1 | TRBD1 | CSAVSGTGSYGYTF | TGCAGCGCCGTCTCCGGGACAGGGAGCTATGGCTACACCTTC
TRBJ2-5 | once | TRBV9 | - | CASSPDRSPETQYF | TGTGCCAGCAGCCCCGACCGGAGTCCTGAGACCCAGTACTTC
TRBJ2-7 | - | TRBV10-3 | TRBD2 | CAISEEEGGGSYEQYF | TGTGCCATCAGTGAGGAGGAGGGCGGGGGCTCCTACGAGCAGTACTTC
TRBJ2-7 | - | TRBV6-5 | - | CASREGDSLSYEQYF | TGTGCCAGCAGGGAGGGGGACAGCCTCTCCTACGAGCAGTACTTC
TRBJ2-3 | - | TRBV10-2 | TRBD2 | CASSESVLAGDTDTQYF | TGCGCCAGCAGTGAGTCGGTACTAGCGGGGGACACAGATACGCAGTATTTT
TRBJ2-7 | - | TRBV5-6 | - | CASSYAGWTEQYF | TGTGCCAGCAGCTACGCAGGGTGGACCGAGCAGTACTTC
TRBJ2-4 | - | TRBV27 | - | CASSPGTDPPGNIQYF | TGTGCCAGCAGTCCGGGGACCGACCCTCCTGGAAACATTCAGTACTTC
TRBJ2-7 | - | TRBV5-6 | TRBD1 | CASSWDRGSYEQYF | TGTGCCAGCAGCTGGGACAGGGGTTCCTACGAGCAGTACTTC
TRBJ2-2 | - | TRBV6-5 | - | CASSYSVGELFF | TGTGCCAGCAGTTACTCCGTCGGGGAGCTGTTTTTT
TRBJ2-3 | - | TRBV9 | - | CASNRDTISTDTQYF | TGTGCCAGCAACCGGGACACCATCTCTACAGATACGCAGTATTTT
TRBJ2-5 | - | TRBV4-1 | - | CASSQGVGPGVETQYF | TGCGCCAGCAGCCAAGGGGTAGGGCCCGGGGTGGAGACCCAGTACTTC
TRBJ2-5 | - | TRBV13 | TRBD2 | CASSPSGLAGWETQYF | TGTGCCAGCAGCCCATCGGGACTAGCGGGATGGGAGACCCAGTACTTC
TRBJ2-1 | - | TRBV27 | - | CASSLLLPQSYNEQFF | TGTGCCAGCAGTTTACTCCTCCCCCAGTCCTACAATGAGCAGTTCTTC
TRBJ2-1 | - | TRBV10-3 | TRBD2 | CAISESLREAPYNEQFF | TGTGCCATCAGTGAGTCTTTGCGGGAGGCCCCCTACAATGAGCAGTTCTTC
TRBJ1-1 | once | TRBV6-1 | - | CASGYLGTEAFF | TGTGCCAGCGGATACCTGGGCACTGAAGCTTTCTTT
TRBJ2-7 | - | TRBV15 | - | CATSRAEDGRNEQYF | TGTGCCACCAGCAGAGCAGAGGACGGGCGCAACGAGCAGTACTTC
TRBJ1-1 | few | TRBV5-4 | TRBD1 | CASSAGQGASAFF | TGTGCCAGCAGCGCGGGACAGGGGGCTTCGGCTTTCTTT
TRBJ2-1 | - | TRBV27 | TRBD2 | CASSSTGLAGENEQFF | TGTGCCAGCAGTTCCACGGGACTAGCGGGGGAGAATGAGCAGTTCTTC
TRBJ1-2 | - | TRBV6-5 | TRBD1 | CASSWEGAYGYTF | TGTGCCAGCAGTTGGGAGGGGGCCTATGGCTACACCTTC
TRBJ1-1 | - | TRBV7-2 | - | CASSLGFMNTEAFF | TGTGCCAGCAGCTTGGGGTTCATGAACACTGAAGCTTTCTTT
TRBJ2-5 | - | TRBV13 | TRBD2 | CASSSSGRMKETQYF | TGTGCCAGCAGCTCGAGCGGGAGAATGAAAGAGACCCAGTACTTC
TRBJ2-3 | - | TRBV5-4 | TRBD2 | CASSLVGGGSGDTQYF | TGTGCCAGCAGCTTGGTTGGGGGGGGTTCGGGAGATACGCAGTATTTT
TRBJ1-1 | - | TRBV7-9 | - | CASSFPSLAEAFF | TGTGCCAGCAGCTTTCCTTCTCTCGCTGAAGCTTTCTTT
TRBJ2-2 | - | TRBV5-4 | - | CASSPKSGELFF | TGTGCCAGCAGCCCCAAGTCCGGGGAGCTGTTTTTT
TRBJ2-7 | - | TRBV7-9 | TRBD1 | CASSFKGAPYEQYF | TGTGCCAGCAGCTTCAAGGGGGCGCCCTACGAGCAGTACTTC
TRBJ1-2 | once | TRBV6-6 | TRBD1 | CASSWDSDYGYTF | TGTGCCAGCAGTTGGGACAGTGACTATGGCTACACCTTC
TRBJ1-3 | - | TRBV5-1 | - | CASSSGHGLRNTIYF | TGCGCCAGCAGCTCTGGACACGGGTTGCGAAACACCATATATTTT
TRBJ1-5 | - | TRBV27 | TRBD1 | CASSLFQGANQPQHF | TGTGCCAGCAGTCTCTTTCAGGGGGCCAATCAGCCCCAGCATTTT
TRBJ2-7 | - | TRBV2 | TRBD2 | CASSEASGRDRFEQYF | TGTGCCAGCAGTGAAGCTAGCGGGAGGGATCGGTTCGAGCAGTACTTC
TRBJ2-7 | - | TRBV7-9 | - | CASSFSAHYEQYF | TGTGCCAGCAGCTTTTCGGCACACTACGAGCAGTACTTC
TRBJ2-7 | - | TRBV18 | TRBD2 | CASSPLTSGSYEQYF | TGTGCCAGCTCACCCCTTACTAGCGGGAGCTACGAGCAGTACTTC
TRBJ2-3 | - | TRBV27 | TRBD1 | CASRSGQGWNTQYF | TGTGCCAGCAGGTCGGGACAGGGATGGAATACGCAGTATTTT
TRBJ2-7 | - | TRBV27 | - | CASSFRGGVYEQYF | TGTGCCAGCAGTTTCCGGGGTGGGGTCTACGAGCAGTACTTC
TRBJ2-7 | - | TRBV4-1 | - | CASSQEQADYEQYF | TGCGCCAGCAGCCAAGAACAGGCCGACTACGAGCAGTACTTC
TRBJ2-7 | - | TRBV27 | TRBD1 | CASRHPGQGREQYF | TGTGCCAGCAGGCATCCGGGACAGGGCCGGGAGCAGTACTTC